The source of this TCR beta chain is a study of follicular helper T cells after annual influenza vaccination. Here immunoSEQ multiplex PCR was the method, and the copy in TCRdb shows in-frame clones only, minus some. The top ten hold approximately 1.3% of the sample, which has about 15,000 clones, around 84% seen once. There are 17 residues in the CDR3. CDR1 KGHSH and CDR2 LQKENI come from the germline V gene. Losses at the gene ends were 5 bases for V and 1 base for J; bases not matched to a gene: 7. Time point meaning: 2014-2015 season, 7 days after vaccination. Vaccine contraindications, substance abuse, HIV/AIDS, active malignancy and active illness excluded donors.

The receptor was derived from an adult who received the influenza vaccine. The sequencing here drew on CXCR5+ CD38- circulating T follicular helper cells from blood, taken 7 days after influenza vaccination. As to subset: circulating Tfh, non-naive CD4+CXCR5+PD-1+ (ICOS+CD38+ or ICOS-CD38-). This sequence joins TRBV18 and TRBJ2-3, with TRBD2 matching over 12 bases. Here the CDR3 DNA reads TGTGCCAGCTCATCCCGACTAGCGGGAGACGGCACAGATACGCAGTATTTT. Its protein is CASSSRLAGDGTDTQYF.